The 13 T cell receptor beta chains presented below share a single source sample, sequenced in a study of blood T cell repertoires in COVID-19. Generated by immunoSEQ multiplex PCR, the TCRdb table keeps only in-frame clones and is missing some. The data show under 400,000 clones, about 90% seen once. The sequenced material came from peripheral blood. The receptors were sampled from a man younger than 30 with active or convalescent COVID-19.

In regard to this clone: Other DNA variants within this sample encode the same CDR3. V and J are TRBV6-5 and TRBJ1-2; D gene unclear. With 0 bases removed from V and 0 bases from J, the gap between germline ends came to 8 bases. The CDR3 spans 15 residues. CDR1 is MNHEY and CDR2 is SVGAGI in the germline V gene. CDR3 nucleotides: TGTGCCAGCAGTTACTCGAGGGAAGCTAACTATGGCTACACCTTC. Amino acids: CASSYSREANYGYTF.

This sequence joins TRBV3-1 (or the pseudogene TRBV3-2) and TRBJ1-6; 7 nucleotides agree with TRBD1. V lost 4 bases, J lost 2 bases, and 11 bases stayed unmatched. The germline CDR1 and CDR2 sequences are LGHDT and YNNKEL (reference sequence). The length of the CDR3 is 18 residues. The CDR3 DNA is TGTGCCAGCAGCCCTGACAGGGCCCTCGGGGCCTATAATTCACCCCTCCACTTT. As protein: CASSPDRALGAYNSPLHF.

The rearrangement uses TRBV28 and TRBJ2-7; 11 bases are shared with TRBD1. CDR3 length: 16 amino acids. J was trimmed by 6 bases and V by 4 bases; bases with no gene match: 11. In germline, CDR1 is MDHEN, CDR2 SYDVKM. CDR3 amino acids: CASSSLFGTGGREQYF. CDR3 in DNA: TGTGCCAGCAGTTCCCTCTTCGGGACAGGGGGACGCGAGCAGTACTTC.

CDR3 coding DNA: TGTGCCAGCAGCCACCGGGACAGGGAAAATTATGGCTACACCTTC. The encoded protein is CASSHRDRENYGYTF. The V and J genes are TRBV3-1 (or the pseudogene TRBV3-2) and TRBJ1-2; 9 nucleotides align to TRBD1. V was clipped by 3 bases and J by 5 bases; unmatched bases: 7. CDR3 length: 15 residues. Germline lookup yields CDR1 LGHDT and CDR2 YNNKEL (reference sequence).

This sequence joins TRBV28 and TRBJ1-1, with 7 positions matching TRBD1. The germline V gene encodes CDR1 MDHEN and CDR2 SYDVKM. The CDR3 consists of 14 residues. J was trimmed by 9 bases and V by 7 bases; bases with no gene match: 14. The DNA for the CDR3 is TGTGCCAGCACCCAGACAGGGACGATTCTCAAAGCTTTCTTT. Protein sequence: CASTQTGTILKAFF.

The chain uses TRBV11-3 and TRBJ2-1, with 10 bases aligning to TRBD1. This CDR3 has 14 amino acids. Germline V CDR1 and CDR2: SGHNT, YENEEA. Trimming took 4 bases from V and 7 from J; bases not matched to a gene: 4. In nucleotides, the CDR3 is TGTGCCAGCAGCTCACCGGGACAGGGGAATGAGCAGTTCTTC. It specifies CASSSPGQGNEQFF.

Turning to this clone: The DNA is omitted, as the CDR3 cannot be located on it reliably, and the CDR3 follows TCRdb's listing. This chain joins TRBV28 and TRBJ1-2; TRBD1 reflects the table's D call only, with no check against the DNA. Per germline, CDR1 MDHEN and CDR2 SYDVKM. Including both end residues, the CDR3 is 15 amino acids long. CDR3 amino acids: CASFGSGTGRYGYTF.

The rearrangement uses TRBV15 and TRBJ2-5, with TRBD2 matching over 7 bases. The CDR3 spans 17 residues. V lost 1 base to trimming and J lost 1 base; unmatched junction nucleotides: 9. Germline assignment: CDR1 LNHNV and CDR2 YYDKDF (reference sequence). The CDR3 reads CATSRAGRLASQETQYF. The CDR3 bases are TGTGCCACCAGCAGAGCAGGAAGACTAGCCTCCCAAGAGACCCAGTACTTC.

The genes are TRBV6-5 and TRBJ1-1, with D perhaps TRBD1 (6 bases). The CDR3 runs to 14 residues. Germline CDR1 and CDR2: MNHEY and SVGAGI. V lost 8 bases, J lost 3 bases, and 16 bases lay in between. In DNA, the CDR3 is TGTGCCAGCCCGGGGGGCCCTTTCGACACTGAAGCTTTCTTT. It yields the protein CASPGGPFDTEAFF.

The rearrangement uses TRBV5-1 and TRBJ1-2, with D possibly TRBD1 on 6 matching bases. This CDR3 region has 14 residues. Trimming cost V 1 base and J 3 bases, with 10 bases left between them. CDR1 is SGHRS, CDR2 YFSETQ, per germline. The CDR3 here is CASSLLQGYYGYTF. CDR3 in DNA: TGCGCCAGCAGCTTGTTGCAGGGGTACTATGGCTACACCTTC.

V gene TRBV28 combines with J gene TRBJ1-1; the D is unclear. Germline CDR1 reads MDHEN; CDR2 reads SYDVKM. The V end lost 11 bases, the J end lost 4 bases, and 17 bases lay between the germline ends. The CDR3 extends over 13 amino acids. CDR3 coding DNA: TGTGCCTCAGCACGTCGGGCGGGCACTGAAGCTTTCTTT. As protein: CASARRAGTEAFF.

There are a few counts of this clone. In DNA form, the CDR3 reads TGTGCCAGCAGTGTTACGTCCGGCCGGGGCACAGATACGCAGTATTTT. Amino acid sequence: CASSVTSGRGTDTQYF. This chain connects TRBV2 to TRBJ2-3, with D unclear. The germline CDR1 and CDR2 sequences are SNHLY and FYNNEI. V lost 4 bases and J 1 base, leaving 15 bases between the germline ends. The CDR3 contains 16 residues.

The rearrangement uses TRBV14 and TRBJ1-4, with D possibly being TRBD1 (5 bases). Trimming removed 3 bases from V and 7 bases from J, with 15 bases in between. CDR3 length equals 15 residues. CDR1 is SGHDN and CDR2 is FVKESK in the germline V gene. As DNA, the CDR3 is TGTGCCAGCAGCCACCCCAGGGATGGGATTGAAAAACTGTTTTTT. This translates into CASSHPRDGIEKLFF.